The present T cell receptor (beta chain) was sequenced within a study of blood T cell repertoires in COVID-19. The wider study: Italy, Spain and the United States were the sources of the convalescent and acute COVID-19 samples.

The table came from immunoSEQ multiplex PCR; TCRdb's copy has only in-frame clones and leaves some out. Altogether around 200,000 clones are present, over 80% being singletons, with the ten largest covering 10%. Germline CDR1 SQVTM, CDR2 ANQGSEA. The CDR3 sequence is 15 residues long. The V gene end was trimmed by 6 bases and the J gene end by 1 base; junction bases not matched to a gene: 6. Enrolled through a virtual design, the participants were between roughly 18 and 90 years of age and came from about two dozen US areas. The study assigned cohorts using participant-reported clinical history. The specimen sequenced was PBMCs or T cells enriched from blood (not recorded which). J is TRBJ2-5 and V is TRBV29-1, with 12 nucleotides matching TRBD2. The source is a young man with acute COVID-19. The CDR3 protein is CSVVTSGRSQETQYF. The CDR3 DNA reads as TGCAGCGTCGTCACTAGCGGGAGGTCCCAAGAGACCCAGTACTTC.